The T cell receptor beta chain under discussion was sequenced for a study of early T cells in non-severe SARS-CoV-2 infection. At the level of the study: The chains were unpaired, and the sequenced material was bulk RNA from unsorted whole blood. Study results and limitations: Matches to VDJdb favored anti-spike CD8 responses and missed private and CD4 specificities.

In the case of this clonotype: Its antigen is still unknown.

The CDR3 extends over 12 amino acids. Unmatched junction bases numbered 5, after V lost 7 bases and J lost 6 bases. Per the germline V gene, CDR1 is ENHRY and CDR2 is SYGVKD. TCRdb fed the 5' RACE reads into MiXCR, producing one record per CDR3 protein. The table records around 78,000 distinct CDR3 sequences, over 12% of them present only once. The sample was whole blood. The TCR originated in an adult who was a healthcare worker with PCR-confirmed SARS-CoV-2 infection or an uninfected control (not recorded which). The V call is TRBV10-3, the J call TRBJ1-2; TRBD1 agrees at 7 bases. CDR3 DNA sequence: TGTGCCATCAAACAGGGGAGGGATGGCTACACCTTC. This sequence encodes CAIKQGRDGYTF.